This entry is about one TCR beta chain. Primers included in the PCR were 60 Vbeta and 13 Jbeta primers. The assay was immunoSEQ multiplex PCR, and TCRdb's table has in-frame clones only and misses some. The repertoire holds 140,000 to 150,000 clones, almost 85% seen once, with more than 9.5% in the top ten. This sample was taken from a study of cytomegalovirus exposure and HLA in healthy donors. The germline V gene has CDR1 LNHDA and CDR2 SQIVND (reference sequence). The CDR3 consists of 12 residues. The trim removed 9 bases at V and 3 bases at J, leaving 4 bases unmatched. Sequenced sample: PBMCs. The chain is built from TRBV19 and TRBJ1-1, with TRBD1 matching over 7 bases. This sequence originates from an older woman in good health and CMV-seropositive. CDR3 region: CASLTGDTEAFF. In nucleotides, the CDR3 is TGTGCCAGCCTAACAGGGGACACTGAAGCTTTCTTT.